A single sample is the source of the 22 T cell receptor beta chains below, sequenced in a study of blood T cell repertoires in COVID-19. Sequencing was performed with immunoSEQ multiplex PCR; in TCRdb, only in-frame clones are kept and a portion is missing. Counted here are under 300,000 clones, more than 75% occurring once; the ten biggest clones make up 9% to 15%. Sequencing was done on a sample of peripheral blood. The receptor set was obtained from an older man with acute or convalescent COVID-19.

The table lists this clone with a few counts. The chain employs TRBV28 and TRBJ1-2, with D possibly TRBD1 on 6 matching bases. Germline V gives CDR1 MDHEN, CDR2 SYDVKM. Trimming removed 10 bases from V and 4 bases from J, with 10 bases in between. This CDR3 has 11 amino acids. The CDR3 region has the DNA TGTGCCACTTACAGGGTCTATGGCTACACCTTC. Protein sequence: CATYRVYGYTF.

The chain employs TRBV5-6 and TRBJ2-7, with TRBD1 matching over 10 bases. V lost 3 bases, J lost 0 bases, and 6 bases stayed unmatched. The CDR3 runs 16 residues. Germline CDR1 is SGHDT and CDR2 is YYEEEE. For the CDR3, the DNA is TGTGCCAGCAGCTACGGGACAGGGGAGAGCTCCTACGAGCAGTACTTC. Translation: CASSYGTGESSYEQYF.

The chain links TRBV7-3 to TRBJ2-1; 11 bases fit TRBD2. CDR1 is SGHTA and CDR2 is FQGTGA in the germline V gene. The length of the CDR3 is 14 residues. With 2 bases clipped from V and 8 bases from J, the junction kept 2 bases outside the gene matches. The CDR3 sequence: CASSLVAGGHEQFF. The DNA of the CDR3 is TGTGCCAGCAGCTTAGTAGCGGGAGGGCATGAGCAGTTCTTC.

The rearrangement links TRBV5-8 to TRBJ1-2, with 7 bases matching TRBD1. The germline V gene encodes CDR1 SGHTS and CDR2 YDEGEE. This CDR3 spans 15 amino acids. Losses at the gene ends were 0 bases for V and 7 bases for J; bases not matched to a gene: 9. The CDR3, as DNA: TGTGCCAGCAGCTTGGGCGGACAGGACGTTTCTGGCTACACCTTC. Amino acids: CASSLGGQDVSGYTF.

V and J are TRBV10-3 and TRBJ1-1; 8 bases agree with TRBD1. Germline lookup yields CDR1 ENHRY and CDR2 SYGVKD. The ends lost 7 bases at V and 1 base at J; junction bases unmatched: 5. The CDR3 spans 14 residues. This CDR3 is CAITRTGRNTEAFF. CDR3 bases: TGTGCCATCACCCGGACAGGGAGGAACACTGAAGCTTTCTTT.

The V gene is TRBV4-3, the J gene TRBJ1-4; D gene ambiguous. Germline CDR1 and CDR2: LGHNA and YSLEER. CDR3 length: 17 amino acids. The V end lost 0 bases, the J end lost 3 bases, and 14 bases lay between the germline ends. DNA of the CDR3: TGCGCCAGCAGCCAAGAACCCCGAGGAGGACCTAATGAAAAACTGTTTTTT. Amino acids: CASSQEPRGGPNEKLFF.

The chain combines TRBV7-9 with TRBJ1-3, with D tentatively TRBD1 (6 bases). CDR1 is SEHNR, CDR2 FQNEAQ, per germline (reference sequence). This CDR3 has 12 residues. Deletions cut 6 bases from V and 11 bases from J, with 14 bases between. DNA of the CDR3: TGTGCCAGCAGTCGTACAGGGACGGCCATATATTTT. It translates to CASSRTGTAIYF. Full variable domain (rest looked up from reference TRBV7-9 and TRBJ1-3): DTGVSQNPRHKITKRGQNVTFRCDPISEHNRLYWYRQTLGQGPEFLTYFQNEAQLEKSRLLSDRFSAERPKGSFSTLEIQRTEQGDSAMYLCASSRTGTAIYFGEGSWLTVV.

The chain recombines TRBV10-3 with TRBJ1-1; D possibly corresponds to TRBD1 (6 bases). V was clipped by 3 bases and J by 7 bases, with 9 bases between them. This CDR3 is built from 12 residues. Germline CDR1 reads ENHRY; CDR2 reads SYGVKD. The DNA for the CDR3 is TGTGCCATCAGTGAAGGGGGTGGTGAAGCTTTCTTT. The encoded protein is CAISEGGGEAFF.

The chain uses TRBV7-9 and TRBJ2-1, with D tentatively TRBD1 (5 bases). Germline CDR1 reads SEHNR; CDR2 reads FQNEAQ (reference sequence). This CDR3 contains 14 residues. V lost 5 bases and J 2 bases, leaving 10 bases between the germline ends. CDR3 coding DNA: TGTGCCAGCAGCCGACGACAGACCTACAATGAGCAGTTCTTC. Protein sequence: CASSRRQTYNEQFF.

The V call is TRBV18, the J call TRBJ1-4, with D maybe TRBD1 (5 bases). Germline V gene sequence: CDR1 KGHSH, CDR2 LQKENI. V dropped 4 bases and J dropped 4 bases, with 16 bases sitting between them. The CDR3 extends over 16 amino acids. In DNA, the CDR3 is TGTGCCAGCTCACGATCTTTGGCAGGGAATAATGAAAAACTGTTTTTT. Amino acids: CASSRSLAGNNEKLFF.

This chain joins TRBV11-2 and TRBJ1-2; D might be TRBD1 (6 bases). Germline loops: CDR1 SGHAT, CDR2 FQNNGV. V shed 1 base and J shed 8 bases, with 17 bases lying between them. The CDR3 runs 15 residues. The CDR3 region has the DNA TGTGCCAGCAGCTTAGTCTCGGGGCAGGGGTACGGCTACACCTTC. It is translated as CASSLVSGQGYGYTF.

V gene TRBV7-9 combines with J gene TRBJ1-4; D is perhaps TRBD1 (6 bases). The germline V and J ends were trimmed by 7 bases and 8 bases, with 17 bases remaining between them. This CDR3 comprises 14 residues. Per germline, CDR1 SEHNR and CDR2 FQNEAQ (reference sequence). The CDR3 DNA reads TGTGCCAGCACTTCGAGGGGGAGTGGGGAAAAACTGTTTTTT. Translated: CASTSRGSGEKLFF. Filled out from reference TRBV7-9 and TRBJ1-4, the complete variable domain reads DTGVSQNPRHKITKRGQNVTFRCDPISEHNRLYWYRQTLGQGPEFLTYFQNEAQLEKSRLLSDRFSAERPKGSFSTLEIQRTEQGDSAMYLCASTSRGSGEKLFFGSGTQLSVL.

A single count supports this clone. This rearrangement joins TRBV10-2 to TRBJ2-3, with 14 bases that match TRBD2. This CDR3 contains 16 residues. J lost 3 bases, V lost 4 bases, and 3 bases had no gene match. Germline V CDR1 and CDR2: WSHSY, SAAADI. The CDR3 region has the DNA TGCGCCAGCAGTGCGACTAGCGGGGGGGCGACAGATACGCAGTATTTT. Translation: CASSATSGGATDTQYF.

The chain is built from TRBV9 and TRBJ2-3; 15 bases are shared with TRBD2. The V gene end was trimmed by 4 bases and the J gene end by 4 bases; junction bases not matched to a gene: 10. The CDR3 is 18 residues long. CDR1 is SGDLS, CDR2 YYNGEE, per germline. CDR3 in amino acids: CASSLVTWTSGGADTQYF. Written as DNA, the CDR3 is TGTGCCAGCAGCCTCGTAACTTGGACTAGCGGGGGGGCAGATACGCAGTATTTT.

The chain is built from TRBV4-3 and TRBJ2-7; TRBD2 is a possible D gene (6 bases). CDR1 and CDR2 (germline): LGHNA, YSLEER. The CDR3 covers 17 residues. V was pared by 4 bases and J by 2 bases, with 21 bases between. As DNA, the CDR3 is TGCGCCAGCAGCCTCCAGGGCGGGACGGTCACTCCCTACGAGCAGTACTTC. Its translation is CASSLQGGTVTPYEQYF.

The V call is TRBV6-1, the J call TRBJ1-2; D possibly corresponds to TRBD1 (6 bases). V lost 0 bases to trimming and J lost 7 bases, with 18 bases between them. Looked up from germline, CDR1 is MNHNS and CDR2 is SASEGT. The CDR3 is 16 residues long. The CDR3 bases are TGTGCCAGCAGTGAAGCCGGGCAGGGCGTCAGGGGTGGCTACACCTTC. Encoded protein: CASSEAGQGVRGGYTF.

The chain uses TRBV18 and TRBJ1-6; 9 bases fit TRBD1. The CDR3 extends over 16 amino acids. The germline CDR1 and CDR2 sequences are KGHSH and LQKENI. The junction had 10 bases not matched to a gene; V was cut back by 4 bases and J by 9 bases. The CDR3 region is CASSQEQGARGSPLHF. The CDR3 DNA sequence: TGTGCCAGCTCACAGGAACAGGGGGCTCGAGGTTCACCCCTCCACTTT.

This clone showed up just once. The chain couples TRBV6-2 or TRBV6-3 to TRBJ2-1; D might be TRBD1 (6 bases). V was shortened by 4 bases and J by 7 bases, with 11 bases between the two germline ends. Germline assignment: CDR1 MNHEY and CDR2 SVGEGT. The CDR3 runs 13 residues. CDR3 loop: CASSLSGANEQFF. The CDR3 region has the DNA TGTGCCAGCAGTTTGTCAGGGGCGAATGAGCAGTTCTTC.

The chain carries TRBV2 and TRBJ1-5; TRBD1 matches 9 bases. The ends lost 6 bases at V and 4 bases at J; junction bases unmatched: 4. The germline V gene encodes CDR1 SNHLY and CDR2 FYNNEI. The CDR3 consists of 14 residues. The CDR3: CASRLQGANQPQHF. CDR3 DNA sequence: TGTGCCAGCAGGCTACAGGGGGCAAATCAGCCCCAGCATTTT.

The chain has TRBV19 and TRBJ1-5; TRBD1 agrees at 8 bases. This CDR3 has 15 residues. The V gene's germline CDR1 is LNHDA and CDR2 SQIVND (reference sequence). With V trimmed by 10 bases and J by 3 bases, 11 bases remained unmatched. The CDR3 sequence: CATLSGTGYNQPQHF. The DNA for the CDR3 is TGTGCCACACTCTCGGGGACAGGTTACAATCAGCCCCAGCATTTT.

This clone came up once. The V call is TRBV28, the J call TRBJ2-1; D possibly corresponds to TRBD2 (7 bases). The CDR3 has 16 amino acids. V lost 3 bases and J 6 bases, leaving 18 bases between the germline ends. Germline V CDR1 and CDR2: MDHEN, SYDVKM. The CDR3 nucleotides read TGTGCCAGCAGTTTGGTCGGGGGGCCCTCGGGCAATGAGCAGTTCTTC. Its translation is CASSLVGGPSGNEQFF.

The CDR3 DNA reads as TGTGCCAGCAGCCTGGGTTGGAGCAGCTCCTACAATGAGCAGTTCTTC. Protein product: CASSLGWSSSYNEQFF. The chain couples TRBV3-1 (or the pseudogene TRBV3-2) to TRBJ2-1, with D uncertain. The V end was cut by 4 bases, the J end by 0 bases, with 13 bases between. This CDR3 spans 16 amino acids. Germline V gene lookup returns CDR1 LGHDT and CDR2 YNNKEL (reference sequence).